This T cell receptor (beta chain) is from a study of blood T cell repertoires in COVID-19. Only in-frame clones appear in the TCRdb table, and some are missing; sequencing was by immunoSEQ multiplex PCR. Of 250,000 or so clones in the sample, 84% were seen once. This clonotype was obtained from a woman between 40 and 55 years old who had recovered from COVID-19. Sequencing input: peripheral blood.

The CDR3 coding sequence is TGTGCCATCAGTGAGTCTGCCCTTGGCAGCAATCAGCCCCAGCATTTT. Its protein product is CAISESALGSNQPQHF. The chain has TRBV10-3 and TRBJ1-5; D unclear. V was clipped by 0 bases and J by 1 base, with 10 bases between them. CDR1 is ENHRY, CDR2 SYGVKD, per germline. The CDR3 runs to 16 residues.